This T cell receptor beta chain was retrieved from a study of a mutant IDH1 vaccine in newly diagnosed glioma. About the study: Before enrollment, patients got radiotherapy alone, temozolomide alone, or mostly the combination. Findings and limits, study-wide: The authors found pseudoprogression apparently unrelated to changes in top peripheral T cell clonotypes. Vaccination elicited immune responses in 90% to 95% of patients.

Comments on this clone: The target antigen is unknown.

The time point: week 35, safety follow-up. Every vaccine dose comprised 300 ug of mutant IDH1 20-mer peptide plus topical imiquimod. The donors' diagnosis was new WHO grade 3 or 4 astrocytoma that was IDH1-mutant and ATRX-lost. Sequencing used immunoSEQ multiplex PCR; TCRdb keeps in-frame clones, though not all of them. Here the sample spans some 48,000 clones, roughly 84% being singletons. Sample: PBMCs, taken from a glioma patient whose treatment included an IDH1 peptide vaccine. This TCR derives from a middle-aged man with glioma.

The CDR3 loop is CASSERGAPYNEQFF. Written as DNA, the CDR3 is TGTGCCAGCAGTGAACGAGGTGCCCCTTACAATGAGCAGTTCTTC. The chain links TRBV6-1 to TRBJ2-1; unclear D gene. The ends were cut back, 2 bases at V and 4 bases at J, with 12 bases in the middle. The germline V gene has CDR1 MNHNS and CDR2 SASEGT. The CDR3 is made up of 15 amino acids.